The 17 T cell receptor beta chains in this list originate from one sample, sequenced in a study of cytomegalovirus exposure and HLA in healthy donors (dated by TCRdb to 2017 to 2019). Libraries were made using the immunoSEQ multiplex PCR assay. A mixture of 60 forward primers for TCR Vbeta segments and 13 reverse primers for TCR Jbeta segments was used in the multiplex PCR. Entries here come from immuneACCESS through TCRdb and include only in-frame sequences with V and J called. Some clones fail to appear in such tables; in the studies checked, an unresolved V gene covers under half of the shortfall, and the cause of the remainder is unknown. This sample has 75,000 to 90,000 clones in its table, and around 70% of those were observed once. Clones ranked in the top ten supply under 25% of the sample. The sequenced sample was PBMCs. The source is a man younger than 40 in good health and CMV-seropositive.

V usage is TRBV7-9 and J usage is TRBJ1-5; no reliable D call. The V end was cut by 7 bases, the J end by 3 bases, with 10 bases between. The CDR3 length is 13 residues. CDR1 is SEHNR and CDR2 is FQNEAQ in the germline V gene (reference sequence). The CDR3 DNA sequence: TGTGCCAGCACCGTCGACAACAATCAGCCCCAGCATTTT. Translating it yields CASTVDNNQPQHF.

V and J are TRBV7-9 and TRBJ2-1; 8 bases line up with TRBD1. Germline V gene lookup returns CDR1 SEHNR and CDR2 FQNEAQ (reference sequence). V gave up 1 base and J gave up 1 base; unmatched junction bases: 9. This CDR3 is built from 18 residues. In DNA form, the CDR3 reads TGTGCCAGCAGCTTAGGGTTCTCCGGGACAGGATCCTACAATGAGCAGTTCTTC. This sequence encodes CASSLGFSGTGSYNEQFF.

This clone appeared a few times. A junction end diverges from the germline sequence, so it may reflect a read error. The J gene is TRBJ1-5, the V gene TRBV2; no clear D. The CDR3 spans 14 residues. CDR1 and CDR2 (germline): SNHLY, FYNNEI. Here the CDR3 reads CASGRETRNQPQNF. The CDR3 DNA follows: TGTGCCAGCGGGCGGGAGACGCGCAATCAGCCCCAGAATTTT.

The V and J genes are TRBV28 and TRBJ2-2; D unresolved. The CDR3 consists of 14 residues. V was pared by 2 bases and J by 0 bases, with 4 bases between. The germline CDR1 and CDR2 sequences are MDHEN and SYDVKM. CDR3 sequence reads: CASSLEPNTGELFF. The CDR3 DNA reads TGTGCCAGCAGTTTAGAGCCGAACACCGGGGAGCTGTTTTTT.

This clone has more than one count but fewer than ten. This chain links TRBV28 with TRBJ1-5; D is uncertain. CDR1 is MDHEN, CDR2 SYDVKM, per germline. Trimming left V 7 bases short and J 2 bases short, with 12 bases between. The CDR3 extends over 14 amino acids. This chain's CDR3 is CASKVGEGNQPQHF. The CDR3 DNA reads TGTGCCAGCAAGGTTGGGGAGGGCAATCAGCCCCAGCATTTT.

The CDR3 bases are TGTGCCTGGATAAGAGACACCATATATTTT. Residues: CAWIRDTIYF. J is TRBJ1-3 and V is TRBV30, with D hard to call. The CDR3 loop spans 10 amino acids. Germline loops: CDR1 GTSNPN, CDR2 SVGIG (reference sequence). V was shortened by 4 bases and J by 8 bases, with 6 bases between the two germline ends.

CDR3 sequence reads: CASSNSLDTQYF. The CDR3, as DNA: TGTGCCAGCAGCAACTCACTAGATACGCAGTATTTT. This rearrangement joins TRBV6-5 to TRBJ2-3; D is uncertain. CDR3 length equals 12 residues. The germline gives CDR1 MNHEY, CDR2 SVGAGI. The V end lost 6 bases, the J end lost 5 bases, and 9 bases lay between the germline ends.

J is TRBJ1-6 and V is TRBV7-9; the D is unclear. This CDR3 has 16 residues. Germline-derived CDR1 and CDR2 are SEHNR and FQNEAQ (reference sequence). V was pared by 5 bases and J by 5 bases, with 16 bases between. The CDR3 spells CASSAEGLMDNSPLHF. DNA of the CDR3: TGTGCCAGCAGCGCCGAGGGATTGATGGATAATTCACCCCTCCACTTT.

This CDR3 reads CAISLVERGNANSPLHF. CDR3 in DNA: TGTGCCATCAGCCTCGTGGAACGGGGAAACGCTAATTCACCCCTCCACTTT. The rearrangement joins TRBV10-3 to TRBJ1-6, with unresolved D. Between the trimmed V and J ends, which lost 6 bases and 6 bases, there was a span of 21 bases. From germline, CDR1 is ENHRY and CDR2 SYGVKD. The CDR3 totals 17 residues.

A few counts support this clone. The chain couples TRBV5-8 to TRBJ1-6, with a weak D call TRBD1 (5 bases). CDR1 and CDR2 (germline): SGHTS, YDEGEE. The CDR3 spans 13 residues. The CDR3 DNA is TGTGCGCCCCGGGAGGGGACGGATTCACCCCTCCACTTT. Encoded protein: CAPREGTDSPLHF. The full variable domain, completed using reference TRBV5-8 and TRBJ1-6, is EAGVTQSPTHLIKTRGQQATLRCSPISGHTSVYWYQQALGLGLQFLLWYDEGEERNRGNFPPRFSGRQFPNYSSELNVNALELEDSALYLCAPREGTDSPLHFGNGTRLTVT.

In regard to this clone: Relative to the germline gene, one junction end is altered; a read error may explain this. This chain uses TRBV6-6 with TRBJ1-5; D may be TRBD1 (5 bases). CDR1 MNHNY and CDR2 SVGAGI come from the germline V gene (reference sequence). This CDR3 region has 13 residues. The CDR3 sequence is CASSPEGYQPQNF. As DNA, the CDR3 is TGTGCCAGCAGTCCGGAGGGGTACCAGCCCCAGAATTTT.

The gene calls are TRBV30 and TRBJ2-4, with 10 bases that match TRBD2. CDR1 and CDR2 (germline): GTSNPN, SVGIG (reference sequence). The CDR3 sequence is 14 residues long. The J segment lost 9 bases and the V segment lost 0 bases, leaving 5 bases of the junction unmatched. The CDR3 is CAWSVPSGRVIQYF. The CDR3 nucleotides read TGTGCCTGGAGTGTCCCTAGCGGGAGAGTCATTCAGTACTTC.

The CDR3 DNA reads TGTGCCACCAGCAGAGGAAGGGAAAGGGGCACTGAAGCTTTCTTT. Amino acid sequence: CATSRGRERGTEAFF. V usage is TRBV15 and J usage is TRBJ1-1; D perhaps matches TRBD1 (5 bases). V lost 1 base, J lost 4 bases, and 13 bases lay in between. Germline assignment: CDR1 LNHNV and CDR2 YYDKDF (reference sequence). CDR3 length: 15 amino acids.

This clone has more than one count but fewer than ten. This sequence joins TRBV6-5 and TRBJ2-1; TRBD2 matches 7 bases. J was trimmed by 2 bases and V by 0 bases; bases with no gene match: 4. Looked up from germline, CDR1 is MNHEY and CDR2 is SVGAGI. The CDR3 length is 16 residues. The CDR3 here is CASSYSRLAAYNEQFF. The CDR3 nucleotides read TGTGCCAGCAGTTACTCGAGACTAGCTGCCTACAATGAGCAGTTCTTC.

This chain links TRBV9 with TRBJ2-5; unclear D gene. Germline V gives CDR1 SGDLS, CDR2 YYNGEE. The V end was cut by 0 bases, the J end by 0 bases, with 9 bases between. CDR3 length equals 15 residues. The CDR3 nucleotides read TGTGCCAGCAGCGTAGGCCTCGCAGACCAAGAGACCCAGTACTTC. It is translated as CASSVGLADQETQYF.

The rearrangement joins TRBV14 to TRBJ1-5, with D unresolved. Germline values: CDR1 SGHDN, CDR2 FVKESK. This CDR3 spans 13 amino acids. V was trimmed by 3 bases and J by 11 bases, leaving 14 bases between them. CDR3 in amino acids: CASSHPDRGAQHF. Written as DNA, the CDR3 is TGTGCCAGCAGCCATCCGGACCGGGGAGCCCAGCATTTT.

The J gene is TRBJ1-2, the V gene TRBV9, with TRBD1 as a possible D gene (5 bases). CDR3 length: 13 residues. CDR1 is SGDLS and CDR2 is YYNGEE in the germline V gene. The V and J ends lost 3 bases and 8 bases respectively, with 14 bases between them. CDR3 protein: CASSEAGSLGYTF. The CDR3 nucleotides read TGTGCCAGCAGCGAGGCAGGGTCTCTGGGCTACACCTTC.